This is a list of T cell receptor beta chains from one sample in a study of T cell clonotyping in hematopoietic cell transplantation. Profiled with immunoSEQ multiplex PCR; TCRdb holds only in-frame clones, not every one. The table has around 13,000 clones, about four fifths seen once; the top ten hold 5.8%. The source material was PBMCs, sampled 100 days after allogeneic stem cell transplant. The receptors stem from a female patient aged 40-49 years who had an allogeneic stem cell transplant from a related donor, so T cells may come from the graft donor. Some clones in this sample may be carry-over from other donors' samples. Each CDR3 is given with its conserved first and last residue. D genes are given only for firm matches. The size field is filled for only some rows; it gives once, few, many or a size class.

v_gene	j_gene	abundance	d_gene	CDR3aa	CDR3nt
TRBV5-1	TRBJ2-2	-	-	CASSFTGTTGELFF	TGCGCCAGCAGCTTCACGGGTACCACCGGGGAGCTGTTTTTT
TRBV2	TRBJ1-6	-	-	CASSEGQGQGSPLHF	TGTGCCAGCAGTGAAGGGCAGGGGCAAGGCTCACCCCTCCACTTT
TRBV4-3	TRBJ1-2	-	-	CASSQNTAGGYGYTF	TGCGCCAGCAGCCAGAATACGGCGGGGGGCTATGGCTACACCTTC
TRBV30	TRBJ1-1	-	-	CAWNVGVEAFF	TGTGCCTGGAATGTTGGGGTTGAAGCTTTCTTT
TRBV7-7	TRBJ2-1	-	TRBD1	CASSPTGVARNEQFF	TGTGCCAGCAGCCCGACAGGGGTCGCTCGGAATGAGCAGTTCTTC
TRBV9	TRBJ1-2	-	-	CASSVGGDYGYTF	TGTGCCAGCAGCGTAGGGGGGGACTATGGCTACACCTTC
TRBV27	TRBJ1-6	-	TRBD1	CASRQDRGNSPLHF	TGTGCCAGCAGACAGGACAGGGGAAATTCACCCCTCCACTTT
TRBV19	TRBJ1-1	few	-	CASSTRGREAFF	TGTGCCAGTAGTACAAGGGGACGAGAAGCTTTCTTT
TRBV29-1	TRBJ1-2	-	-	CSVRTESVGTF	TGCAGCGTCCGGACCGAATCGGTTGGTACCTTC
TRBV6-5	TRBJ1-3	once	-	CASAVFGAGNTIYF	TGTGCCAGCGCAGTATTTGGGGCTGGAAACACCATATATTTT
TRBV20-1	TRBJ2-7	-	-	CSVTPNRRF	TGCAGTGTTACACCGAATCGACGCTTC
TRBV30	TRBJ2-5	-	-	CAWSGGGETQYF	TGTGCCTGGAGTGGAGGTGGAGAGACCCAGTACTTC
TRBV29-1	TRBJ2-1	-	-	CSVGTSFNEQFF	TGCAGCGTGGGGACCAGTTTCAATGAGCAGTTCTTC